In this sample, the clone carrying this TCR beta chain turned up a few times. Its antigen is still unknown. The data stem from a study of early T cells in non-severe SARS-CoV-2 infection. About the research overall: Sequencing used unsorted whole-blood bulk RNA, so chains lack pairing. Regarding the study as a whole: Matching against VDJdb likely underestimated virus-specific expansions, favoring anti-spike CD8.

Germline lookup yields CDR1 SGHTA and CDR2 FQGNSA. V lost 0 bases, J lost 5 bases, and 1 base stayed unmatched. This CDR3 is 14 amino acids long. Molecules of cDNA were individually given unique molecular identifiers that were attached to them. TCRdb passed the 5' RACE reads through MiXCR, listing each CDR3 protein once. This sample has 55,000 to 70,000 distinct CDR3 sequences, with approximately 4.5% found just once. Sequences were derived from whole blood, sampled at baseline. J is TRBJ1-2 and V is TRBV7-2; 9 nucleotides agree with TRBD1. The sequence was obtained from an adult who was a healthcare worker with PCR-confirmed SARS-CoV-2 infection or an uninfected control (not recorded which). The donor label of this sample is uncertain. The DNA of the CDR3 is TGTGCCAGCAGCTTAGCGGGACAGGGTTATGGCTACACCTTC. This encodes CASSLAGQGYGYTF.